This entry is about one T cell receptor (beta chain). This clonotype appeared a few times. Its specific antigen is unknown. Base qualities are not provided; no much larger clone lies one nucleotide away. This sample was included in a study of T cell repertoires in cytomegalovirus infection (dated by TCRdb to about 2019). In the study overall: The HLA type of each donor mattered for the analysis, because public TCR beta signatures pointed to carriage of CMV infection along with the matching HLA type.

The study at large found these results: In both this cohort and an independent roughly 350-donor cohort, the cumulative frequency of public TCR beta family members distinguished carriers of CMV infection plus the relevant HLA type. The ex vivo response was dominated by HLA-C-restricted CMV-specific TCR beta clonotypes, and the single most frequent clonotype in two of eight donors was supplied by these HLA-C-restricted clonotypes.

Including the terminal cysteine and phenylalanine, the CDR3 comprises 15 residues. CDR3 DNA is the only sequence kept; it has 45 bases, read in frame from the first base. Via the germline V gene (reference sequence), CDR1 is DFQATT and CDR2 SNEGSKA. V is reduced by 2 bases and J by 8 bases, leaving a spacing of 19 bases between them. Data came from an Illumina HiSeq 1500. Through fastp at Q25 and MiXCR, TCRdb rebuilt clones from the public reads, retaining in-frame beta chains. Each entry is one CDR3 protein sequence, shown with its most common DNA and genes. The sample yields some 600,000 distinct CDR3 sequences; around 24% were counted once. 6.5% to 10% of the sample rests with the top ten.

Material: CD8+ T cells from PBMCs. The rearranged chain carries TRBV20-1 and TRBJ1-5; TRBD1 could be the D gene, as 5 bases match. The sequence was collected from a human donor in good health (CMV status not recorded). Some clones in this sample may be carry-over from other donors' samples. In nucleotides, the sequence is TGCAGTGCTAGAATGGCCCCGACAGCCTGGGAGCCCCAGCATTTT. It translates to CSARMAPTAWEPQHF.